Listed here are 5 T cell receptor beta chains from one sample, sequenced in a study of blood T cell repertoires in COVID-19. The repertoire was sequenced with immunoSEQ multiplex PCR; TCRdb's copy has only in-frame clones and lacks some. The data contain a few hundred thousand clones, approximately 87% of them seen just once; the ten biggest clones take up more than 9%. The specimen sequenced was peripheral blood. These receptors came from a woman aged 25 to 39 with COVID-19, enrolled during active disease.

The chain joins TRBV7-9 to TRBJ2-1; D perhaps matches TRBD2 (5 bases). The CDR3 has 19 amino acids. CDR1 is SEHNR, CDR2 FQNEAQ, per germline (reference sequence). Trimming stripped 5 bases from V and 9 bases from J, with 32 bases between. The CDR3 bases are TGTGCCAGCAGCCAACTTCTCGGGCTCACTAGAACGAAGAACCTTGAGCAGTTCTTC. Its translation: CASSQLLGLTRTKNLEQFF.

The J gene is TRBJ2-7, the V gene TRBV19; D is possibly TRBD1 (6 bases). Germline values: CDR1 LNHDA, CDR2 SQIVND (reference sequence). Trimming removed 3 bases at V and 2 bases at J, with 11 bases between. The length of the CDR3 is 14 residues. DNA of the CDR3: TGTGCCAGTAGTATCTATAGGACAGCCTACGAGCAGTACTTC. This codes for CASSIYRTAYEQYF. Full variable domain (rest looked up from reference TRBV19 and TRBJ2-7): DGGITQSPKYLFRKEGQNVTLSCEQNLNHDAMYWYRQDPGQGLRLIYYSQIVNDFQKGDIAEGYSVSREKKESFPLTVTSAQKNPTAFYLCASSIYRTAYEQYFGPGTRLTVT.

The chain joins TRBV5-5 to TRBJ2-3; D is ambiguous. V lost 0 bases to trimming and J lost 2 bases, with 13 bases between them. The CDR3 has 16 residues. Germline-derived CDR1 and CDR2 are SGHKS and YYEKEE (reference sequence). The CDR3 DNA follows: TGTGCCAGCAGCTTGGGGGCTTTGGTGGACACAGATACGCAGTATTTT. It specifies CASSLGALVDTDTQYF.

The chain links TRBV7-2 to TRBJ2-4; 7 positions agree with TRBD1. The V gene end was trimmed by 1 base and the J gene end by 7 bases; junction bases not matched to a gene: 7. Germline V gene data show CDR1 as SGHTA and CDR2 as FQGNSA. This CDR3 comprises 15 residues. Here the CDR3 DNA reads TGTGCCAGCAGCTTAGATGGGACAGTTAGGAACATTCAGTACTTC. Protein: CASSLDGTVRNIQYF.

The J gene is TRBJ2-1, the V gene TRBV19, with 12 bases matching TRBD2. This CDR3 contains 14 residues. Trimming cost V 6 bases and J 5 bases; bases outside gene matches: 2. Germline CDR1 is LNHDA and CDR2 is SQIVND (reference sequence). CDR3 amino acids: CASRTSGSNNEQFF. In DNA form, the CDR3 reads TGTGCCAGTAGGACTAGCGGGAGTAACAATGAGCAGTTCTTC.